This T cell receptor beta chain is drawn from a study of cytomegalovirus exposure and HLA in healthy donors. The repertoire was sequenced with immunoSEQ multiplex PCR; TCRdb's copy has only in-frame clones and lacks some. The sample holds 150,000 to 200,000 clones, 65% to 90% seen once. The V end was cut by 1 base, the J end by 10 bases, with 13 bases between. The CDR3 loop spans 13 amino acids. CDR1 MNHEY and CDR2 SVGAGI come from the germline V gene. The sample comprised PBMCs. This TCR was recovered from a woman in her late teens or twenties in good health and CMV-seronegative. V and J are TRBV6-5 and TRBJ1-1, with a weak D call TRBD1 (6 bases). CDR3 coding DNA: TGTGCCAGCAGTTACTACGCGGGGGCGGTAGCTTTCTTT. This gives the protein CASSYYAGAVAFF.